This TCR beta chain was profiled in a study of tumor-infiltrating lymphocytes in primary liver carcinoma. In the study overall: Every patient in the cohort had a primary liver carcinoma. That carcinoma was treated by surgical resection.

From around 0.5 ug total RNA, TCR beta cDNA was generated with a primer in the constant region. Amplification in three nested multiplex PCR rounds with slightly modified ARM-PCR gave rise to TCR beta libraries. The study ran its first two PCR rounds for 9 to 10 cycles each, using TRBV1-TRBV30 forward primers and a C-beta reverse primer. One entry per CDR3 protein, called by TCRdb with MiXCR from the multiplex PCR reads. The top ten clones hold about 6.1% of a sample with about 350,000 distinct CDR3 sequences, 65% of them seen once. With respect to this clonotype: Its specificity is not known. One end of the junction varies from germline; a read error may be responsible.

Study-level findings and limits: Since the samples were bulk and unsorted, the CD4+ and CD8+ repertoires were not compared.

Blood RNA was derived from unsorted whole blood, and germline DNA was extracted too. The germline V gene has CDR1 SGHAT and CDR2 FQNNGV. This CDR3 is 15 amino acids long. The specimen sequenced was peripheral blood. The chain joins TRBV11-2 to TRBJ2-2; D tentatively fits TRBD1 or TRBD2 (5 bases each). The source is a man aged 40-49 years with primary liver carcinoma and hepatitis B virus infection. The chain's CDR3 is CASSILFANTREPFF. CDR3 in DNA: TGTGCCAGCAGCATATTGTTTGCGAACACCAGGGAGCCGTTTTTT.